The 14 T cell receptor beta chains given below trace back to one sample, sequenced in a study of blood T cell repertoires in COVID-19 (TCRdb year 2020). Receptor amplification or capture employed the immunoSEQ multiplex PCR assay. TCRdb re-hosts the immuneACCESS table, in-frame sequences only. Its copies lack some clones; in the studies checked, an unresolved V gene accounts for under half of them, and the cause for the rest is not known. The sample records around 220,000 clones, 65% to 80% of which are singletons. The ten largest clones take up around 3.6% of the sample. The sequencing sample was made of peripheral blood. These TCRs come from a woman aged 40 to 55 with active or convalescent COVID-19.

The chain carries TRBV5-6 and TRBJ2-7; TRBD1 agrees at 7 bases. The CDR3 runs 13 residues. The germline V gene has CDR1 SGHDT and CDR2 YYEEEE. Trimming cost V 2 bases and J 3 bases; bases outside gene matches: 2. The CDR3 sequence is CASSFGDSYEQYV. The DNA of the CDR3 is TGTGCCAGCAGCTTTGGGGACAGCTACGAGCAGTACGTC.

This chain uses TRBV12-5 with TRBJ2-7, with TRBD1 identical over 7 bases. The CDR3 consists of 20 residues. V dropped 1 base and J dropped 0; count of bases not matched to a gene: 18. Germline assignment: CDR1 LGHNT and CDR2 FRNRAP. The CDR3 loop reads CASGLDPWGQNSCPSYEQYV. CDR3 bases: TGTGCTAGTGGTTTGGACCCTTGGGGACAGAACTCTTGCCCCTCCTACGAGCAGTACGTC.

This chain links TRBV6-5 with TRBJ2-1, with 15 positions matching TRBD2. The CDR3 runs 15 residues. Germline V gene sequence: CDR1 MNHEY, CDR2 SVGAGI. Germline trimming cut 5 bases from V and 8 bases from J; bases unmatched to any gene: 4. This CDR3 is CASSMGLAGGYEQFF. The CDR3 DNA is TGTGCCAGCAGTATGGGACTAGCGGGGGGATATGAGCAGTTCTTC.

This rearrangement joins TRBV28 to TRBJ1-5, with a tentative D call TRBD1 (5 bases). Germline V gene sequence: CDR1 MDHEN, CDR2 SYDVKM. This CDR3 region has 15 residues. Trimming took 3 bases from V and 5 from J, leaving 14 bases between them. The CDR3 coding sequence is TGTGCCAGCAGTTTGCAGGACCAAGGGGATCAGCCCCAGCATTTT. It codes for CASSLQDQGDQPQHF.

This chain joins TRBV5-4 and TRBJ1-6, with 10 bases that match TRBD1. Trimming removed 4 bases from V and 6 bases from J; junction bases left unmatched: 7. The V gene's germline CDR1 is SGHNT and CDR2 YYREEE (reference sequence). The length of the CDR3 is 16 residues. CDR3 nucleotides: TGTGCCAGCAGCCTACGACAGGGGGCCATTAATTCACCCCTCCACTTT. This gives the protein CASSLRQGAINSPLHF.

This sequence joins TRBV5-1 and TRBJ1-4, with 7 bases lining up with TRBD1. The V gene's germline CDR1 is SGHRS and CDR2 YFSETQ. J was trimmed by 8 bases and V by 5 bases; bases with no gene match: 12. This CDR3 spans 15 amino acids. For the CDR3, the DNA is TGCGCCAGCAGGGGGCAGGGGGGATATCGAGAAAAACTGTTTTTT. Its protein product is CASRGQGGYREKLFF.

This chain links TRBV9 with TRBJ1-2; D gene ambiguous. V lost 1 base and J lost 0, with 10 bases in between. CDR1 is SGDLS and CDR2 is YYNGEE in the germline V gene. The CDR3 is 15 residues long. The CDR3 sequence: CASSVYGDSNYGYTF. CDR3 sequence (DNA): TGTGCCAGCAGCGTATACGGAGACTCTAACTATGGCTACACCTTC.

The chain recombines TRBV5-1 with TRBJ2-4, with D possibly matching TRBD1 (6 bases). Germline CDR1 is SGHRS and CDR2 is YFSETQ. The V and J ends lost 2 bases and 1 base respectively, with 16 bases between them. This CDR3 is 17 amino acids long. The DNA of the CDR3 is TGCGCCAGCAGCTTCGAGACAGGTTGGAGTGCCAAAAACATTCAGTACTTC. It codes for CASSFETGWSAKNIQYF.

This chain joins TRBV28 and TRBJ2-2, with 11 positions matching TRBD2. The CDR3 is 16 residues long. The germline V gene has CDR1 MDHEN and CDR2 SYDVKM. The V and J ends lost 8 bases and 4 bases, in that order; junction bases with no gene match: 9. CDR3 in DNA: TGTGCCAGCTCTTCGACCGGGACTAGCGGCACCGGGGAGCTGTTTTTT. This translates into CASSSTGTSGTGELFF.

The chain combines TRBV7-3 with TRBJ1-1; D unresolved. Trimming took off 2 bases at V and 1 base at J, with 14 bases between the two ends. Germline-derived CDR1 and CDR2 are SGHTA and FQGTGA. This CDR3 region has 16 residues. This CDR3 reads CASSLGHQIQNTEAFF. The CDR3, as DNA: TGTGCCAGCAGCTTAGGCCACCAGATACAGAACACTGAAGCTTTCTTT.

V and J are TRBV28 and TRBJ1-1; TRBD1 matches 7 bases. Germline V lookup: CDR1 MDHEN, CDR2 SYDVKM. The CDR3 length is 11 residues. V dropped 6 bases and J dropped 8; count of bases not matched to a gene: 3. Here the CDR3 reads CASRTGIEAFF. CDR3 nucleotide sequence: TGTGCCAGCAGGACAGGGATCGAAGCTTTCTTT.

This sequence joins TRBV6-6 and TRBJ1-2; tentative D call: TRBD1 (5 bases). CDR1 is MNHNY and CDR2 is SVGAGI in the germline V gene (reference sequence). V was pared by 5 bases and J by 4 bases, with 8 bases between. The CDR3 consists of 12 residues. The CDR3 DNA sequence: TGTGCCAGCAGTCCCCAGGGCTATGGCTACACCTTC. Protein product: CASSPQGYGYTF.

This sequence joins TRBV6-2 or TRBV6-3 and TRBJ1-1; TRBD1 is a possible D gene (5 bases). V dropped 5 bases and J dropped 2 bases, with 12 bases sitting between them. This CDR3 region has 14 residues. Germline lookup yields CDR1 MNHEY and CDR2 SVGEGT. The CDR3 DNA follows: TGTGCCAGCAGTAATGCAGGGTTCAACACTGAAGCTTTCTTT. This gives the protein CASSNAGFNTEAFF.

This clone was counted only a few times. The genes are TRBV7-2 and TRBJ2-1; TRBD2 aligns across 8 bases. The germline gives CDR1 SGHTA, CDR2 FQGNSA. V shed 3 bases and J 1 base; nucleotides not matched to a gene: 8. The CDR3 is 17 amino acids. The CDR3 region is CASSFRFGGASYNEQFF. CDR3 bases: TGTGCCAGCAGCTTCCGATTCGGGGGGGCGTCCTACAATGAGCAGTTCTTC.